This TCR beta chain comes out of a study of blood T cell repertoires in COVID-19. Study overall: T cells, B-cell-depleted T cells, or PBMCs provided the cDNA or gDNA that served as material.

As originally analysed: Scientists estimated how many nucleated cells there were by amplifying reference gene primers. Data came from immunoSEQ multiplex PCR; TCRdb stores just in-frame clones and leaves some out. V, J and clone size are those of that table, while D and trimming were read from the DNA. The sample holds about 330,000 clones, roughly 90% seen once. This clone appeared a few times. Trimming shortened V by 0 bases and J by 4 bases, and 13 bases separated the two germline ends. The CDR3 extends over 15 amino acids. Germline values: CDR1 SGHDT, CDR2 YYEEEE. The specimen was peripheral blood. This TCR came from a woman between 45 and 60 years old with active or convalescent COVID-19. The chain has TRBV5-6 and TRBJ1-2, with a tentative D call TRBD1 (5 bases). CDR3 amino acids: CASSLARGVGYGYTF. CDR3 bases: TGTGCCAGCAGCTTGGCCCGGGGGGTTGGCTATGGCTACACCTTC. Full variable domain (remainder filled in from reference TRBV5-6 and TRBJ1-2): DAGVTQSPTHLIKTRGQQVTLRCSPKSGHDTVSWYQQALGQGPQFIFQYYEEEERQRGNFPDRFSGHQFPNYSSELNVNALLLGDSALYLCASSLARGVGYGYTFGSGTRLTVV.